This T cell receptor (beta chain) was recovered during a study of T-cell memory formation after mild COVID-19. Across the whole study: The two donors had largely donor-specific TCR clusters. Study outcomes and limitations: While clones contracting from day 15 to 85 were balanced between CD4 and CD8, later expanders leaned CD4+. Detection of some responders pre-infection suggested pre-existing cross-reactive memory T cells participated. Confirmation was lacking for SARS-CoV-2 specificity of second-wave clones that peaked on day 37.

CDR3 length: 14 amino acids. Germline CDR1 reads MNHEY; CDR2 reads SMNVEV (reference sequence). The ends were cut back, 7 bases at V and 0 bases at J, with 10 bases in the middle. To note about this clonotype: Its antigen is unidentified.

TCRdb fed the 5' RACE reads into MiXCR, producing one record per CDR3 protein. The sample yields about half a million distinct CDR3 sequences, about 20% seen once. This receptor was identified in an adult woman who had mild COVID-19 (a few samples of this study predate the infection). Cell type and time point are not known. This chain links TRBV27 with TRBJ1-3; D ambiguous. Sample: PBMCs or a T cell subset sorted from them (not recorded which). This chain's CDR3 is CASKAGLSGNTIYF. The CDR3 DNA is TGTGCCAGCAAAGCCGGTCTCTCTGGAAACACCATATATTTT.